The clone carrying this T cell receptor (beta chain) came up many times. With a J-beta primer mix and a sample-barcoded 5' primer, a second PCR ran about 7 to 11 cycles. TCRdb reanalysed the 5' RACE reads using MiXCR and keeps one entry per CDR3 protein. The sample has approximately 960,000 distinct CDR3 sequences; 29% are singletons. The CDR3 covers 14 residues. The V segment lost 5 bases and the J segment 3 bases; nucleotides outside the gene matches: 6. The germline V gene has CDR1 SGHTA and CDR2 FQGNSA. These data come from a study of blood T cells in healthy people across ages. These data were also filed under a second study, of T cells of mothers and their children.

The chain uses TRBV7-2 and TRBJ2-7; 8 bases align to TRBD1. Sample: blood. The receptor was isolated from a woman between 40 and 50 years old in good health. CDR3 protein: CASSPRTGFYEQYF. The DNA of the CDR3 is TGTGCCAGCAGCCCCCGGACAGGGTTCTACGAGCAGTACTTC.